This T cell receptor beta chain was retrieved from a study of vaccination and CD4 T cells after COVID-19. Indicated treatment: approximately nine-day PBMC culture with coronavirus spike peptide pools or control peptides (ViraFEST assay). Samples of CD4+ T cells were obtained from the unexposed donor before the COVID-19 pandemic (2011-2018). The study sequenced cultured CD4+ T cell DNA using the Oncomine TCR Beta short-read assay. From CD4+ T cells that had been cultured, genomic DNA was extracted. TCRdb used MiXCR to reprocess the PCR reads, holding one entry per CDR3 protein. The data hold several thousand distinct CDR3 sequences, with under 40% observed a single time. About this clonotype itself: Antigen specificity is unknown.

Study-level points and caveats: Convalescent participants were relatively few, and none had early post-infection timepoints studied.

With 2 bases clipped from V and 4 bases from J, the junction kept 1 base outside the gene matches. The CDR3 is 15 amino acids. Germline-derived CDR1 and CDR2 are LNHNV and YYDKDF (reference sequence). The sequence was collected from a human donor in good health. The sample taken for sequencing was CD4+ T cells from blood, cultured in vitro. The chain employs TRBV15 and TRBJ2-2, with 10 bases lining up with TRBD2. CDR3 loop: CATSRLAGVTGELFF. The CDR3 region has the DNA TGTGCCACCAGCAGACTAGCGGGGGTCACCGGGGAGCTGTTTTTT.